The 5 T cell receptor beta chains below come from one sample, sequenced in a study of CD8 T cells in Susac syndrome. A quantity of roughly 0.5 to 1 ug RNA underwent reverse transcription using random hexamers. TCRdb passed the immunoSEQ multiplex PCR reads through MiXCR, listing each CDR3 protein once. In the table there are about 120,000 distinct CDR3 sequences, around 90% of which are singletons. Sequenced material: CD4+ T cells from PBMCs. These receptors were taken from a human donor in good health.

The rearrangement links TRBV19 to TRBJ1-1; perhaps TRBD1 as D (6 bases). There are 13 residues in the CDR3. Germline V gives CDR1 LNHDA, CDR2 SQIVND (reference sequence). Trimming shortened V by 5 bases and J by 5 bases, and 12 bases separated the two germline ends. CDR3 nucleotide sequence: TGTGCCAGTAGTGTAGGACAGATAACTGAAGCTTTCTTT. Amino acid sequence: CASSVGQITEAFF.

This chain links TRBV29-1 with TRBJ1-2; D not resolved. CDR3 size: 11 residues. Germline CDR1 and CDR2: SQVTM and ANQGSEA. Trimming pared 3 bases from V and 7 bases from J, leaving 9 bases between. CDR3 amino acids: CSVETRAGYTF. CDR3 nucleotides: TGCAGCGTTGAGACTAGGGCTGGCTACACCTTC.

The genes are TRBV7-9 and TRBJ1-4; D might be TRBD1 (6 bases). CDR3 length: 13 amino acids. Per germline, CDR1 SEHNR and CDR2 FQNEAQ (reference sequence). V dropped 6 bases and J dropped 8 bases, with 13 bases sitting between them. The CDR3 nucleotides read TGTGCCAGCAGAACAGGGTACGACGAAAAACTGTTTTTT. As protein: CASRTGYDEKLFF.

The rearrangement links TRBV7-2 to TRBJ2-2; the D gene is possibly TRBD1 (5 bases). CDR3 length: 16 amino acids. V was pared by 8 bases and J by 4 bases, with 20 bases between. The germline gives CDR1 SGHTA, CDR2 FQGNSA. CDR3 protein: CASSPHGDRGTGELFF. CDR3 in DNA: TGTGCCAGCTCTCCCCACGGAGATAGGGGCACCGGGGAGCTGTTTTTT.

The chain combines TRBV5-1 with TRBJ2-3, with D maybe TRBD2 (6 bases). Deletions cut 2 bases from V and 1 base from J, with 11 bases between. The CDR3 is 15 amino acids. CDR1 is SGHRS, CDR2 YFSETQ, per germline. CDR3 nucleotides: TGCGCCAGCAGCTTACTAGCCCGGGGCACAGATACGCAGTATTTT. Protein product: CASSLLARGTDTQYF.